The rows below give T cell receptor beta chains drawn from one sample of a study of blood T cell repertoires in COVID-19. Assay used: immunoSEQ multiplex PCR; TCRdb lists only in-frame clones, some missing. The data show a few hundred thousand clones, roughly 84% seen once. Material: PBMCs or T cells enriched from blood (not recorded which). The receptors originated from a woman in her thirties who had recovered from COVID-19. Both conserved end residues are part of each CDR3. Each record gives: D gene, J gene, V gene, clone size, CDR3 length, CDR3 DNA, CDR3 protein. A D gene is named only where the DNA matches it firmly. Some rows have no size entry. The others give once, few or many, or a class for an expanded clone.

D gene: TRBD1
J gene: TRBJ1-1
V gene: TRBV4-1
clone size: NA
CDR3 length: 16
CDR3 DNA: TGCGCCAGCAGCCATCCCCGCCTCAGGGGGCCCACTGAAGCTTTCTTT
CDR3 protein: CASSHPRLRGPTEAFF

D gene: TRBD1
J gene: TRBJ2-2
V gene: TRBV5-1
clone size: NA
CDR3 length: 17
CDR3 DNA: TGCGCCAGCAGCCGCCGGGACAGGGGGCGCGGCACCGGGGAGCTGTTTTTT
CDR3 protein: CASSRRDRGRGTGELFF

D gene: NA
J gene: TRBJ1-2
V gene: TRBV6-5
clone size: NA
CDR3 length: 15
CDR3 DNA: TGTGCCAGCAGTTACTCGAACAGAGATAACTATGGCTACACCTTC
CDR3 protein: CASSYSNRDNYGYTF

D gene: NA
J gene: TRBJ1-5
V gene: TRBV6-1
clone size: NA
CDR3 length: 15
CDR3 DNA: TGTGCCAGCAGTGACAGACAAGCGGGCAATCAGCCCCAGCATTTT
CDR3 protein: CASSDRQAGNQPQHF

D gene: NA
J gene: TRBJ2-7
V gene: TRBV19
clone size: NA
CDR3 length: 13
CDR3 DNA: TGTGCCAGTAGTCCCAGTGAAACCTACGAGCAGTACTTC
CDR3 protein: CASSPSETYEQYF

D gene: TRBD2
J gene: TRBJ2-3
V gene: TRBV6-2/TRBV6-3
clone size: NA
CDR3 length: 15
CDR3 DNA: TGTGCCAGCAGCTCTCTAGCGGGAGAGCCAGATACGCAGTATTTT
CDR3 protein: CASSSLAGEPDTQYF

D gene: TRBD2
J gene: TRBJ2-5
V gene: TRBV7-9
clone size: NA
CDR3 length: 14
CDR3 DNA: TGTGCCAGCAGCCGACTAGCGGGAGGGGAGACCCAGTACTTC
CDR3 protein: CASSRLAGGETQYF

D gene: NA
J gene: TRBJ2-7
V gene: TRBV28
clone size: NA
CDR3 length: 13
CDR3 DNA: TGTGCCAGCAGTTTAGGCAGGGTTTACGAGCAGTACTTC
CDR3 protein: CASSLGRVYEQYF

D gene: NA
J gene: TRBJ2-6
V gene: TRBV6-5
clone size: NA
CDR3 length: 13
CDR3 DNA: TGTGCCAGCAGACAGGCCGGGGCCAACGTCCTGACTTTC
CDR3 protein: CASRQAGANVLTF

D gene: TRBD2
J gene: TRBJ2-1
V gene: TRBV6-4
clone size: NA
CDR3 length: 19
CDR3 DNA: TGTGCCAGCAGTGACTCGGTGGTGCTAGCGGGAGGGGTTTCCAATGAGCAGTTCTTC
CDR3 protein: CASSDSVVLAGGVSNEQFF

D gene: TRBD1
J gene: TRBJ1-2
V gene: TRBV9
clone size: NA
CDR3 length: 16
CDR3 DNA: TGTGCCAGCAGCGTAGTCGAAGGAGGGACAGGGTATGGCTACACCTTC
CDR3 protein: CASSVVEGGTGYGYTF

D gene: TRBD1
J gene: TRBJ1-4
V gene: TRBV28
clone size: NA
CDR3 length: 16
CDR3 DNA: TGTGCCAGCAGTTTACAGGGGGCGAGTTCCCATGAAAAACTGTTTTTT
CDR3 protein: CASSLQGASSHEKLFF

D gene: NA
J gene: TRBJ2-1
V gene: TRBV2
clone size: NA
CDR3 length: 15
CDR3 DNA: TGTGCCAGCAGTGACCAGGGACTGTACTACAATGAGCAGTTCTTC
CDR3 protein: CASSDQGLYYNEQFF

D gene: TRBD2
J gene: TRBJ2-1
V gene: TRBV7-2
clone size: NA
CDR3 length: 15
CDR3 DNA: TGTGCCAGCAGCTTGAGGCGGGAGGGCTACAATGAGCAGTTCTTC
CDR3 protein: CASSLRREGYNEQFF

D gene: TRBD2
J gene: TRBJ2-3
V gene: TRBV14
clone size: NA
CDR3 length: 18
CDR3 DNA: TGTGCCAGCAGCCAAGAACGGTTAGGCGGGGGGCGCACAGATACGCAGTATTTT
CDR3 protein: CASSQERLGGGRTDTQYF

D gene: NA
J gene: TRBJ1-3
V gene: TRBV28
clone size: NA
CDR3 length: 15
CDR3 DNA: TGTGCCAGCAGTTTCTCGGACAGCCCTGGAAACACCATATATTTT
CDR3 protein: CASSFSDSPGNTIYF

D gene: TRBD1
J gene: TRBJ1-5
V gene: TRBV19
clone size: NA
CDR3 length: 14
CDR3 DNA: TGTGCCAGTAGTACAGGGGGGTTTAATCAGCCCCAGCATTTT
CDR3 protein: CASSTGGFNQPQHF

D gene: TRBD2
J gene: TRBJ2-5
V gene: TRBV27
clone size: NA
CDR3 length: 15
CDR3 DNA: TGTGCCAGCAGTTCCCGGACTAGCGGGGAAGAGACCCAGTACTTC
CDR3 protein: CASSSRTSGEETQYF

D gene: TRBD2
J gene: TRBJ2-1
V gene: TRBV20-1
clone size: NA
CDR3 length: 16
CDR3 DNA: TGCAGTGCTAGTTGGCTAGCGGGGGTCGGGTACAATGAGCAGTTCTTC
CDR3 protein: CSASWLAGVGYNEQFF

D gene: NA
J gene: TRBJ1-1
V gene: TRBV27
clone size: NA
CDR3 length: 14
CDR3 DNA: TGTGCCAGCAGGAACCGGGGGATGAACACTGAAGCTTTCTTT
CDR3 protein: CASRNRGMNTEAFF

D gene: NA
J gene: TRBJ2-3
V gene: TRBV5-1
clone size: NA
CDR3 length: 14
CDR3 DNA: TGCGCCAGCAGCTTTAATGGGGGGGCCAATACGCAGTATTTT
CDR3 protein: CASSFNGGANTQYF

D gene: NA
J gene: TRBJ1-1
V gene: TRBV12-1
clone size: NA
CDR3 length: 14
CDR3 DNA: TGTGCCAGCAGTAGGACAGCGAATGGCGCTGAAGCTTTCTTT
CDR3 protein: CASSRTANGAEAFF

D gene: TRBD1
J gene: TRBJ1-4
V gene: TRBV9
clone size: few
CDR3 length: 15
CDR3 DNA: TGTGCCAGCAGCCTCGGACAGGGCTCTAATGAAAAACTGTTTTTT
CDR3 protein: CASSLGQGSNEKLFF

D gene: TRBD2
J gene: TRBJ2-7
V gene: TRBV27
clone size: NA
CDR3 length: 15
CDR3 DNA: TGTGCCAGCAGTTTTAGCGGGGGAGCGTCCTACGAGCAGTACTTC
CDR3 protein: CASSFSGGASYEQYF

D gene: TRBD1
J gene: TRBJ1-4
V gene: TRBV9
clone size: NA
CDR3 length: 13
CDR3 DNA: TGTGCCAGCAGCTTGGACAGGGGGGAAAAACTGTTTTTT
CDR3 protein: CASSLDRGEKLFF

D gene: NA
J gene: TRBJ1-1
V gene: TRBV27
clone size: NA
CDR3 length: 15
CDR3 DNA: TGTGCCAGCAAATTAAACAGGGACGCGAACACTGAAGCTTTCTTT
CDR3 protein: CASKLNRDANTEAFF

D gene: TRBD1
J gene: TRBJ2-1
V gene: TRBV19
clone size: NA
CDR3 length: 16
CDR3 DNA: TGTGCCAGTAGCGCGACAGGGCACGGACTTTACAATGAGCAGTTCTTC
CDR3 protein: CASSATGHGLYNEQFF

D gene: NA
J gene: TRBJ1-1
V gene: TRBV5-4
clone size: NA
CDR3 length: 16
CDR3 DNA: TGTGCCAGCAGCTCGCCGGGAGTCCTCATGAACACTGAAGCTTTCTTT
CDR3 protein: CASSSPGVLMNTEAFF

D gene: NA
J gene: TRBJ1-5
V gene: TRBV5-1
clone size: NA
CDR3 length: 15
CDR3 DNA: TGCGCCAGCAGCCCGGAGCCGGGGATGGATCAGCCCCAGCATTTT
CDR3 protein: CASSPEPGMDQPQHF

D gene: NA
J gene: TRBJ2-3
V gene: TRBV2
clone size: NA
CDR3 length: 16
CDR3 DNA: TGTGCCAGCAGTGAACTAGCAGGATTGAGCACAGATACGCAGTATTTT
CDR3 protein: CASSELAGLSTDTQYF

D gene: NA
J gene: TRBJ1-1
V gene: TRBV10-3
clone size: NA
CDR3 length: 16
CDR3 DNA: TGTGCCATCAGCGACCGGGGCGGCGGGATGAACACTGAAGCTTTCTTT
CDR3 protein: CAISDRGGGMNTEAFF

D gene: NA
J gene: TRBJ1-4
V gene: TRBV5-1
clone size: few
CDR3 length: 15
CDR3 DNA: TGCGCCAGCAGCTTGGGACAAACCATTAATGAAAAACTGTTTTTT
CDR3 protein: CASSLGQTINEKLFF

D gene: NA
J gene: TRBJ2-6
V gene: TRBV15
clone size: NA
CDR3 length: 15
CDR3 DNA: TGTGCCACCAGCAGAGAGGCCTCTGGGGCCAACGTCCTGACTTTC
CDR3 protein: CATSREASGANVLTF

D gene: NA
J gene: TRBJ2-1
V gene: TRBV7-9
clone size: once
CDR3 length: 14
CDR3 DNA: TGTGCCAGCAGCTCCCCGCAGTCAAGGGGTGAGCAGTTCTTC
CDR3 protein: CASSSPQSRGEQFF

D gene: TRBD2
J gene: TRBJ2-1
V gene: TRBV3-1/TRBV3-2
clone size: NA
CDR3 length: 16
CDR3 DNA: TGTGCCAGCAGCCGAACTAGCGGGGGGGTCTACAATGAGCAGTTCTTC
CDR3 protein: CASSRTSGGVYNEQFF

D gene: NA
J gene: TRBJ2-5
V gene: TRBV14
clone size: few
CDR3 length: 14
CDR3 DNA: TGTGCCAGCAGCCAAGGGGCGGGGCTGGAGACCCAGTACTTC
CDR3 protein: CASSQGAGLETQYF

D gene: NA
J gene: TRBJ2-5
V gene: TRBV20-1
clone size: NA
CDR3 length: 11
CDR3 DNA: TGCAGTGCCCTTAATCGAGAGACCCAGTACTTC
CDR3 protein: CSALNRETQYF

D gene: NA
J gene: TRBJ1-6
V gene: TRBV21-1
clone size: NA
CDR3 length: 16
CDR3 DNA: TGTGCCAGCAGCTCCCACCGGACAGGGGATAATTCACCCCTCCACTTT
CDR3 protein: CASSSHRTGDNSPLHF

D gene: NA
J gene: TRBJ2-7
V gene: TRBV7-8
clone size: NA
CDR3 length: 12
CDR3 DNA: TGTGCCAGCAGCCCAGGGGCCTACGAGCAGTACTTC
CDR3 protein: CASSPGAYEQYF

D gene: TRBD1
J gene: TRBJ1-5
V gene: TRBV29-1
clone size: NA
CDR3 length: 13
CDR3 DNA: TGCAGCGTACAGGGGAGTTCCAATCAGCCCCAGCATTTT
CDR3 protein: CSVQGSSNQPQHF

D gene: TRBD1
J gene: TRBJ1-1
V gene: TRBV10-3
clone size: NA
CDR3 length: 13
CDR3 DNA: TGTGCCATCAGACAGGGGGGTGGCACTGAAGCTTTCTTT
CDR3 protein: CAIRQGGGTEAFF

D gene: NA
J gene: TRBJ1-1
V gene: TRBV18
clone size: NA
CDR3 length: 12
CDR3 DNA: TGTGCCAGCTCACCTTCGGACACTGAAGCTTTCTTT
CDR3 protein: CASSPSDTEAFF

D gene: TRBD1
J gene: TRBJ2-7
V gene: TRBV27
clone size: NA
CDR3 length: 16
CDR3 DNA: TGTGCCAGCAGTTTAGTCGGGACAGACAAACCCTACGAGCAGTACTTC
CDR3 protein: CASSLVGTDKPYEQYF

D gene: TRBD2
J gene: TRBJ2-1
V gene: TRBV6-5
clone size: once
CDR3 length: 15
CDR3 DNA: TGTGCCAGCAGTCCCCGGACTAGCGGGAGGGTTGAGCAGTTCTTC
CDR3 protein: CASSPRTSGRVEQFF

D gene: NA
J gene: TRBJ1-2
V gene: TRBV14
clone size: NA
CDR3 length: 13
CDR3 DNA: TGTGCCAGCAGCCTCACTCTGGGGGGTGGCTACACCTTC
CDR3 protein: CASSLTLGGGYTF

D gene: TRBD1
J gene: TRBJ1-2
V gene: TRBV9
clone size: NA
CDR3 length: 14
CDR3 DNA: TGTGCCAGCAGCCAATTGACAGGGAACTATGGCTACACCTTC
CDR3 protein: CASSQLTGNYGYTF

D gene: NA
J gene: TRBJ2-5
V gene: TRBV4-1
clone size: NA
CDR3 length: 15
CDR3 DNA: TGCGCCAGCAGCCAAGTCCCCGGACTAAAAGAGACCCAGTACTTC
CDR3 protein: CASSQVPGLKETQYF

D gene: NA
J gene: TRBJ2-5
V gene: TRBV18
clone size: NA
CDR3 length: 13
CDR3 DNA: TGTGCCAGCTCACCACCGGAGCGGGAGACCCAGTACTTC
CDR3 protein: CASSPPERETQYF

D gene: NA
J gene: TRBJ1-2
V gene: TRBV27
clone size: NA
CDR3 length: 14
CDR3 DNA: TGTGCCAGCAGCCGGCGGGGGGAGGACTATGGCTACACCTTC
CDR3 protein: CASSRRGEDYGYTF

D gene: NA
J gene: TRBJ1-1
V gene: TRBV28
clone size: NA
CDR3 length: 12
CDR3 DNA: TGTGCCAGCAGTTTAGTCCGCACTGAAGCTTTCTTT
CDR3 protein: CASSLVRTEAFF